One and the same sample provided the 21 T cell receptor beta chains below, sequenced in a study of shared clonotypes between healthy human individuals. CD8 cells regarded as naive lacked CD45RO, were positively chosen for CCR7, and omitted terminally differentiated effector memory CD45RA+ cells. Some clones are missing from TCRdb's copy, which holds only in-frame ones; the method was immunoSEQ multiplex PCR. The data contain about 680,000 clones, approximately 90% of them singletons. Input material: naive CD8+ T cells sorted from blood. These receptors were obtained from a young man in good health.

This chain joins TRBV11-3 and TRBJ2-7, with D possibly TRBD2 on 5 matching bases. The CDR3 length is 13 residues. V lost 10 bases and J lost 2, with 15 bases in between. The germline CDR1 and CDR2 sequences are SGHNT and YENEEA. The CDR3 DNA follows: TGTGCCAACCCCGGGGAGCAGGCCTACGAGCAGTACTTC. Amino acid sequence: CANPGEQAYEQYF.

Here the CDR3 DNA reads TGCGCCAGCAGCCAAGGCAGGGGGCTTGATAACTATGGCTACACCTTC. Residues: CASSQGRGLDNYGYTF. The rearrangement links TRBV5-1 to TRBJ1-2; 8 nucleotides match TRBD1. The CDR3 has 16 residues. Germline loops: CDR1 SGHRS, CDR2 YFSETQ. Trimming removed 4 bases from V and 1 base from J; junction bases left unmatched: 9. The variable domain in full, with the rest retrieved from reference TRBV5-1 and TRBJ1-2, is KAGVTQTPRYLIKTRGQQVTLSCSPISGHRSVSWYQQTPGQGLQFLFEYFSETQRNKGNFPGRFSGRQFSNSRSEMNVSTLELGDSALYLCASSQGRGLDNYGYTFGSGTRLTVV.

This rearrangement joins TRBV5-4 to TRBJ2-5; TRBD1 agrees at 7 bases. Germline V gene sequence: CDR1 SGHNT, CDR2 YYREEE (reference sequence). The CDR3 runs to 13 residues. V trimming: 6 bases; J trimming: 5 bases; junction bases outside the gene matches: 7. The CDR3 DNA sequence: TGTGCCAGCACCCCTCCGGACAGGGAGACCCAGTACTTC. Amino acid sequence: CASTPPDRETQYF.

This chain connects TRBV27 to TRBJ2-2; the D gene is possibly TRBD2 (6 bases). Trimming stripped 3 bases from V and 7 bases from J, with 24 bases between. The CDR3 has 18 amino acids. Per the germline V gene, CDR1 is MNHEY and CDR2 is SMNVEV (reference sequence). CDR3 in amino acids: CASSLEGVSSAGRGELFF. The CDR3 region has the DNA TGTGCCAGCAGTTTGGAGGGTGTCAGCTCGGCGGGCCGCGGGGAGCTGTTTTTT.

The chain is built from TRBV11-2 and TRBJ2-7; 9 positions match TRBD1. The CDR3 covers 17 residues. V dropped 2 bases and J dropped 6; count of bases not matched to a gene: 14. CDR1 SGHAT and CDR2 FQNNGV come from the germline V gene. The CDR3 coding sequence is TGTGCCAGCAGCTTAACACCGGGACAGGGTTTGCTCTCCGAGCAGTACTTC. Protein: CASSLTPGQGLLSEQYF.

The rearrangement links TRBV11-2 to TRBJ2-2; tentative D call: TRBD2 (6 bases). Looked up from germline, CDR1 is SGHAT and CDR2 is FQNNGV. With 1 base removed from V and 9 bases from J, the gap between germline ends came to 18 bases. This CDR3 spans 16 amino acids. CDR3 in amino acids: CASSLGGVGDLRELFF. DNA of the CDR3: TGTGCCAGCAGCTTAGGGGGGGTAGGGGACCTCAGGGAGCTGTTTTTT.

The rearrangement joins TRBV7-9 to TRBJ2-3, with 8 bases aligning to TRBD1. The germline V gene has CDR1 SEHNR and CDR2 FQNEAQ (reference sequence). V shed 4 bases and J 0 bases; nucleotides not matched to a gene: 6. This CDR3 spans 16 amino acids. CDR3 residues: CASSSRTGPSTDTQYF. The CDR3, as DNA: TGTGCCAGCAGCTCCCGGACAGGGCCGAGCACAGATACGCAGTATTTT.

This rearrangement joins TRBV5-6 to TRBJ2-5; weak D call: TRBD1 (5 bases). V lost 4 bases and J lost 1, with 8 bases in between. The CDR3 has 13 residues. Germline CDR1 SGHDT, CDR2 YYEEEE. CDR3 nucleotides: TGTGCCAGCAGCATGGACACCCAAGAGACCCAGTACTTC. It encodes CASSMDTQETQYF.

This clone came up once. The V call is TRBV30, the J call TRBJ1-2; 11 nucleotides align to TRBD1. The germline CDR1 and CDR2 sequences are GTSNPN and SVGIG (reference sequence). CDR3 length: 12 residues. J gave up 7 bases and V 5 bases, and 3 bases lay outside the gene matches. Written as DNA, the CDR3 is TGTGCCTGGGGACAGGGGGCAGGTGGCTACACCTTC. It yields the protein CAWGQGAGGYTF.

This sequence joins TRBV29-1 and TRBJ2-2; D is possibly TRBD1 or TRBD2 (6 bases each). Germline V gene data show CDR1 as SQVTM and CDR2 as ANQGSEA. V lost 4 bases and J lost 0, with 9 bases in between. The CDR3 runs 14 residues. This CDR3 is CSVGRGANTGELFF. As DNA, the CDR3 is TGCAGCGTTGGGAGGGGGGCGAACACCGGGGAGCTGTTTTTT.

The CDR3 protein is CASSRSWTSGTDTQYF. In DNA form, the CDR3 reads TGCGCCAGCAGCCGCTCATGGACTAGCGGCACAGATACGCAGTATTTT. J is TRBJ2-3 and V is TRBV4-3, with 9 positions matching TRBD2. This CDR3 contains 16 residues. CDR1 and CDR2 (germline): LGHNA, YSLEER. Trimming removed 4 bases from V and 1 base from J; junction bases left unmatched: 6.

V is TRBV9 and J is TRBJ2-5; TRBD2 aligns across 9 bases. Unmatched junction bases numbered 11, after V lost 3 bases and J lost 5 bases. The CDR3 runs 16 residues. Looked up from germline, CDR1 is SGDLS and CDR2 is YYNGEE. DNA of the CDR3: TGTGCCAGCAGCGGCCCAAAAGCGGGAGGTCCGGAGACCCAGTACTTC. Protein product: CASSGPKAGGPETQYF.

The chain links TRBV7-9 to TRBJ2-1, with 16 bases identical to TRBD2. Looked up from germline, CDR1 is SEHNR and CDR2 is FQNEAQ (reference sequence). Germline trimming cut 4 bases from V and 2 bases from J; bases unmatched to any gene: 8. This CDR3 has 19 residues. CDR3 sequence (DNA): TGTGCCAGCAGCTCAACCGGGACTAGCGGGAGGGACACCTACAATGAGCAGTTCTTC. Translation: CASSSTGTSGRDTYNEQFF.

V is TRBV2 and J is TRBJ1-1; no firm D call. The CDR3 is 11 residues long. Germline V gives CDR1 SNHLY, CDR2 FYNNEI. Trimming stripped 8 bases from V and 1 base from J, with 5 bases between. The CDR3 loop is CASEQNTEAFF. As DNA, the CDR3 is TGTGCCAGCGAACAGAACACTGAAGCTTTCTTT.

This clone was detected once. The CDR3, as DNA: TGTGCCAGCAGCCGCGGACAGATTAATGAAAAACTGTTTTTT. As protein: CASSRGQINEKLFF. The J gene is TRBJ1-4, the V gene TRBV27, with D maybe TRBD1 (6 bases). The CDR3 has 14 amino acids. Germline loops: CDR1 MNHEY, CDR2 SMNVEV (reference sequence). Trimming left V 6 bases short and J 4 bases short, with 12 bases between.

A few counts support this clone. The V and J genes are TRBV11-2 and TRBJ1-2; 7 bases map to TRBD1. Germline V gene lookup returns CDR1 SGHAT and CDR2 FQNNGV. This CDR3 is built from 15 residues. V gave up 5 bases and J gave up 2 bases; unmatched junction bases: 8. The CDR3 region is CASSPTGFLNYGYTF. The CDR3 DNA is TGTGCCAGCAGCCCGACAGGGTTCCTCAACTATGGCTACACCTTC.

This CDR3 reads CASSLGREDHEQYF. DNA for the CDR3: TGCGCCAGCAGCTTAGGGCGGGAGGACCACGAGCAGTACTTC. The rearrangement links TRBV5-1 to TRBJ2-7, with 8 bases that match TRBD2. The trim removed 2 bases at V and 5 bases at J, leaving 6 bases unmatched. Germline lookup yields CDR1 SGHRS and CDR2 YFSETQ. The CDR3 extends over 14 amino acids.

The J gene is TRBJ2-7, the V gene TRBV7-9; 7 nucleotides align to TRBD2. The CDR3 has 12 residues. The germline CDR1 and CDR2 sequences are SEHNR and FQNEAQ (reference sequence). The J segment lost 1 base and the V segment lost 9 bases, leaving 3 bases of the junction unmatched. The CDR3 spells CASQRGSYEQYF. The CDR3 DNA reads TGTGCCAGTCAGCGGGGATCCTACGAGCAGTACTTC.

The chain couples TRBV20-1 to TRBJ2-3; D remains unclear. V was cut by 5 bases and J by 7 bases, with 10 bases left in between. The CDR3 has 11 residues. Per germline, CDR1 DFQATT and CDR2 SNEGSKA (reference sequence). The CDR3 nucleotides read TGCAGTGCTCCTGCCCCTAATACGCAGTATTTT. It codes for CSAPAPNTQYF.

This rearrangement joins TRBV28 to TRBJ2-7; 9 bases align to TRBD1. Germline CDR1 reads MDHEN; CDR2 reads SYDVKM. This CDR3 region has 15 residues. J gave up 0 bases and V 6 bases, and 6 bases lay outside the gene matches. CDR3: CASRSGQGHSYEQYF. CDR3 nucleotide sequence: TGTGCCAGCAGATCCGGACAGGGGCACTCCTACGAGCAGTACTTC.

The chain carries TRBV6-4 and TRBJ2-1; 9 bases agree with TRBD2. Trimming took 7 bases from V and 7 from J; bases not matched to a gene: 11. CDR3 length: 15 residues. Germline CDR1 is MRHNA and CDR2 is SNTAGT. The CDR3 region has the DNA TGTGCCAGCATCTTAGCGGGAGTAGTCCTTAATGAGCAGTTCTTC. This translates into CASILAGVVLNEQFF.